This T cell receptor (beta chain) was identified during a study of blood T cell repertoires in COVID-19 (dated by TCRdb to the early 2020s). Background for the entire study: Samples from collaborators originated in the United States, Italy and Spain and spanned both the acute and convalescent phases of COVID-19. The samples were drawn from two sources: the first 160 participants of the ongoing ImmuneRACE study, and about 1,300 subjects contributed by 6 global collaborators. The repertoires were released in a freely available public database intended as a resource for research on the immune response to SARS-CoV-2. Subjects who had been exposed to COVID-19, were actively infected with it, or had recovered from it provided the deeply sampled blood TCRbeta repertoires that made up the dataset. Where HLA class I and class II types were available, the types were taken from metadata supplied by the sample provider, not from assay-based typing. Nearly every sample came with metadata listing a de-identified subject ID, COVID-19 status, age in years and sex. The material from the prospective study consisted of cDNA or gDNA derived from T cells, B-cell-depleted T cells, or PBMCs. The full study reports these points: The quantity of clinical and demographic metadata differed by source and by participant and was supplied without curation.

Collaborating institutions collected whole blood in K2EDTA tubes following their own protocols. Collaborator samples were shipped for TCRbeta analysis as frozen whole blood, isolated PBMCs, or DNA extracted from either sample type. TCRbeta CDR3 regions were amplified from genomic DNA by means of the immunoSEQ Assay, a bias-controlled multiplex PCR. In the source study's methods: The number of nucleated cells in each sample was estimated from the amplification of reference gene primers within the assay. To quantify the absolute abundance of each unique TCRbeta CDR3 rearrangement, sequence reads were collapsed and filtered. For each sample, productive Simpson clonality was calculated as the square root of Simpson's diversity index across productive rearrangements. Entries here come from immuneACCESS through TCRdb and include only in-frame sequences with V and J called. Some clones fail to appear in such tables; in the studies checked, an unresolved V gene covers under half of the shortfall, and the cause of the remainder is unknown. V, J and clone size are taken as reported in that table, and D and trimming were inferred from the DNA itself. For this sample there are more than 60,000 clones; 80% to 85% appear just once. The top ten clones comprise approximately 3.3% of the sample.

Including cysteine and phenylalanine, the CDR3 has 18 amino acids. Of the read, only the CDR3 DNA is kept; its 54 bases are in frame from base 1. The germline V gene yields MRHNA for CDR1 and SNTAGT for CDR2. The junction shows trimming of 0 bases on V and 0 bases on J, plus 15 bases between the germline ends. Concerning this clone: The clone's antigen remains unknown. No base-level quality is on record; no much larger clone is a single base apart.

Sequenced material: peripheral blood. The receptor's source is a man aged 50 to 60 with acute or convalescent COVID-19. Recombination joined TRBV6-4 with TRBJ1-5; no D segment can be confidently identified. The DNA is TGTGCCAGCAGTGACTCGATTAGACGGGAGATTAGCAATCAGCCCCAGCATTTT. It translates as CASSDSIRREISNQPQHF.